The 19 T cell receptor beta chains reported below all come from one sample, sequenced in a study of spatial heterogeneity in lung cancer. A single record per CDR3 protein comes from TCRdb applying MiXCR to the 5' RACE reads. The table includes about 4,500 distinct CDR3 sequences, roughly 6.5% detected once. Time point of the sample: sample taken at primary tumor resection. Which antigens these TCRs recognize remains unknown. Study-wide results and caveats: Expanded alpha and beta TCR counts within tumors tracked tumor mutation counts.

This specimen consisted of lung tumor tissue, obtained at surgery. The source of these receptors is a male donor with early-stage non-small cell lung cancer.

Relative to its sample, this clonotype is medium-sized. This rearrangement joins TRBV4-3 to TRBJ2-2; TRBD2 matches at 7 bases. Germline V gene data show CDR1 as LGHNA and CDR2 as YSLEER. J gave up 2 bases and V 3 bases, and 12 bases lay outside the gene matches. CDR3 size: 18 residues. The CDR3 spells CASSQHFGGGRNTGELFF. The CDR3 DNA is TGCGCCAGCAGCCAGCACTTTGGAGGCGGGAGAAACACCGGGGAGCTGTTTTTT.

This clonotype is labeled as medium-sized. V gene TRBV6-2 or TRBV6-3 combines with J gene TRBJ2-4, with D unclear. Germline V lookup: CDR1 MNHEY, CDR2 SVGEGT. The CDR3 spans 15 residues. Between the trimmed V and J ends, which lost 9 bases and 3 bases, there was a span of 18 bases. The CDR3, as DNA: TGTGCCAGGGAAGGCGGATATTTTGTCAAAAACATTCAGTACTTC. Protein sequence: CAREGGYFVKNIQYF.

This clonotype appeared many times. The chain's CDR3 is CASSPFASTDTQYF. CDR3 in DNA: TGTGCCAGCAGCCCTTTCGCTAGCACAGATACGCAGTATTTT. The genes are TRBV14 and TRBJ2-3; D unclear. CDR1 is SGHDN and CDR2 is FVKESK in the germline V gene. CDR3 size: 14 residues. Between the trimmed V and J ends, which lost 4 bases and 0 bases, there was a span of 8 bases.

This clonotype was counted at least ten times. This rearrangement joins TRBV7-3 to TRBJ2-2, with TRBD2 identical over 8 bases. CDR3 length: 14 amino acids. The junction had 2 bases not matched to a gene; V was cut back by 5 bases and J by 3 bases. The germline CDR1 and CDR2 sequences are SGHTA and FQGTGA. The CDR3 spells CASSRGGDTGELFF. The CDR3 region has the DNA TGTGCCAGCAGCCGGGGGGGTGACACCGGGGAGCTGTTTTTT.

This clonotype occurred many times. The J gene is TRBJ2-5, the V gene TRBV5-1; D may be TRBD1 or TRBD2 (5 bases each). CDR3 length: 14 residues. Deletions cut 2 bases from V and 0 bases from J, with 8 bases between. Germline lookup yields CDR1 SGHRS and CDR2 YFSETQ. The CDR3 loop is CASSLVGHQETQYF. The CDR3, as DNA: TGCGCCAGCAGCTTAGTGGGACACCAAGAGACCCAGTACTTC.

Relative to its sample, this clonotype is medium-sized. This sequence joins TRBV9 and TRBJ1-1; no firm D call. The CDR3 is 14 residues long. The germline V gene encodes CDR1 SGDLS and CDR2 YYNGEE. Between the trimmed V and J ends, which lost 0 bases and 4 bases, there was a span of 10 bases. The CDR3 loop is CASSVAWEATEAFF. CDR3 coding DNA: TGTGCCAGCAGCGTAGCCTGGGAGGCCACTGAAGCTTTCTTT.

This clonotype is large in the sample. The chain uses TRBV19 and TRBJ2-1; D is possibly TRBD2 (6 bases). This CDR3 is built from 15 residues. Germline CDR1 LNHDA, CDR2 SQIVND (reference sequence). V was cut by 6 bases and J by 8 bases, with 20 bases left in between. CDR3 sequence: CASSPAGSEYDEQFF. The CDR3 DNA follows: TGTGCCAGTAGCCCTGCGGGATCGGAGTACGATGAGCAGTTCTTC.

By sample fraction, this clonotype is medium-sized. CDR3 amino acids: CASSQDIGAGTGELFF. The CDR3 nucleotides read TGCGCCAGCAGCCAAGATATAGGGGCGGGCACCGGGGAGCTGTTTTTT. The rearrangement uses TRBV4-1 and TRBJ2-2; perhaps D is TRBD1 or TRBD2 (5 bases each). V lost 0 bases to trimming and J lost 4 bases, with 12 bases between them. Germline CDR1 reads MGHRA; CDR2 reads YSYEKL. This CDR3 contains 16 residues.

This clonotype is labeled medium-sized. The chain employs TRBV3-1 and TRBJ1-2; D is unclear. Trimming removed 1 base from V and 4 bases from J, with 10 bases in between. The germline CDR1 and CDR2 sequences are LGHDT and YNNKEL (reference sequence). CDR3 length equals 14 residues. DNA for the CDR3: TGTGCCAGCAGCCAAGCGTCCATAGGCTATGGCTACACCTTC. Translation gives CASSQASIGYGYTF.

This clonotype showed up many times. The chain combines TRBV7-9 with TRBJ2-2; a possible D gene is TRBD2 (6 bases). V was shortened by 7 bases and J by 5 bases, with 14 bases between the two germline ends. The CDR3 is 14 residues long. CDR1 is SEHNR, CDR2 FQNEAQ, per germline (reference sequence). CDR3 sequence reads: CASIEGLATGELFF. The CDR3 DNA reads TGTGCCAGCATCGAGGGACTTGCGACCGGGGAGCTGTTTTTT.

This clonotype is judged medium-sized. The chain has TRBV29-1 and TRBJ1-1; 8 nucleotides line up with TRBD1. The CDR3 spans 16 residues. J gave up 3 bases and V 6 bases, and 15 bases lay outside the gene matches. Germline V gene lookup returns CDR1 SQVTM and CDR2 ANQGSEA. The CDR3 DNA is TGCAGCGTCCGAGGGGATTTGACAGGGGCGGACACTGAAGCTTTCTTT. Its translation is CSVRGDLTGADTEAFF.

The CDR3 region has the DNA TGTGCCAGCAGCAGAACAGGGGTCATGAACACTGAAGCTTTCTTT. Encoded protein: CASSRTGVMNTEAFF. V usage is TRBV7-2 and J usage is TRBJ1-1; TRBD1 matches 7 bases. The CDR3 runs to 15 residues. The germline V gene has CDR1 SGHTA and CDR2 FQGNSA. Unmatched junction bases numbered 6, after V lost 5 bases and J lost 0 bases.

This clonotype rates as medium-sized. V usage is TRBV6-2 or TRBV6-3 and J usage is TRBJ2-1; 11 nucleotides agree with TRBD2. CDR3 length: 15 amino acids. V was pared by 7 bases and J by 7 bases, with 9 bases of the junction left unmatched. Germline lookup yields CDR1 MNHEY and CDR2 SVGEGT. CDR3 DNA: TGTGCCAGCAATGACTTAGCGGGGGGGTGGAATGAGCAGTTCTTC. Translated, it gives CASNDLAGGWNEQFF.

This clonotype qualifies as medium-sized (0.01 to 0.1%). The chain carries TRBV4-3 and TRBJ2-2, with D unclear. Deletions cut 4 bases from V and 1 base from J, with 13 bases between. Germline CDR1 reads LGHNA; CDR2 reads YSLEER. The CDR3 is 16 amino acids. The CDR3: CASSRRLTWNTGELFF. The DNA of the CDR3 is TGCGCCAGCAGCCGCCGCCTGACTTGGAACACCGGGGAGCTGTTTTTT.

V usage is TRBV20-1 and J usage is TRBJ2-7; 8 nucleotides line up with TRBD1. V was pared by 5 bases and J by 1 base, with 4 bases of the junction left unmatched. CDR1 DFQATT and CDR2 SNEGSKA come from the germline V gene (reference sequence). The CDR3 is made up of 13 amino acids. The CDR3 coding sequence is TGCAGTGCTCACAGGGGGTTGTCCTACGAGCAGTACTTC. Amino acid sequence: CSAHRGLSYEQYF.

At least ten counts were recorded for this clonotype. The rearrangement links TRBV20-1 to TRBJ2-7; no definite D call. Germline values: CDR1 DFQATT, CDR2 SNEGSKA (reference sequence). With 3 bases removed from V and 6 bases from J, the gap between germline ends came to 15 bases. The CDR3 consists of 13 residues. This chain's CDR3 is CSASRPGSFEQYF. CDR3 sequence (DNA): TGCAGTGCTAGTCGTCCAGGAAGTTTCGAGCAGTACTTC.

This clonotype is labeled as medium-sized (0.01 to 0.1%). This sequence joins TRBV12-3 or TRBV12-4 and TRBJ1-5; TRBD1 might be the D (6 bases). The ends were cut back, 5 bases at V and 10 bases at J, with 18 bases in the middle. CDR3 length: 14 amino acids. The CDR3 sequence: CASSGDKAQQPQHF. CDR3 nucleotide sequence: TGTGCCAGCAGTGGGGACAAGGCCCAGCAACCCCAGCATTTT.

At least ten counts were recorded for this clonotype. V usage is TRBV30 and J usage is TRBJ2-7; D gene uncertain. Germline CDR1 GTSNPN, CDR2 SVGIG (reference sequence). The CDR3 spans 11 residues. The CDR3 spells CAWGYLYEQYF. Written as DNA, the CDR3 is TGTGCGTGGGGATACCTCTACGAGCAGTACTTC. Using reference TRBV30 and TRBJ2-7 for the parts outside the CDR3, the full variable domain is SQTIHQWPATLVQPVGSPLSLECTVEGTSNPNLYWYRQAAGRGLQLLFYSVGIGQISSEVPQNLSASRPQDRQFILSSKKLLLSDSGFYLCAWGYLYEQYFGPGTRLTVT.

V usage is TRBV18 and J usage is TRBJ1-1, with a possible D match to TRBD1 (6 bases). Deletions cut 4 bases from V and 3 bases from J, with 15 bases between. In germline, CDR1 is KGHSH, CDR2 LQKENI. The CDR3 consists of 15 residues. CDR3 sequence: CASSLTRTVDTEAFF. The CDR3 DNA reads as TGTGCCAGCTCACTGACTAGGACAGTAGACACTGAAGCTTTCTTT. The whole variable domain, remainder taken from reference TRBV18 and TRBJ1-1, is NAGVMQNPRHLVRRRGQEARLRCSPMKGHSHVYWYRQLPEEGLKFMVYLQKENIIDESGMPKERFSAEFPKEGPSILRIQQVVRGDSAAYFCASSLTRTVDTEAFFGQGTRLTVV.